Below are 12 T cell receptor beta chains sequenced from a single sample in a study of OX40 agonist ivuxolimab in advanced cancers. The method was immunoSEQ multiplex PCR; TCRdb's version includes in-frame clones alone and lacks a portion of them. The sample shows tens of thousands of clones, roughly 89% of them seen only once. This specimen consisted of CD4+ or CD8+ T cells sorted from blood, obtained in a trial of the OX40 agonist ivuxolimab. Receptors were obtained from an adult with an advanced solid tumor such as melanoma, head and neck, liver or kidney cancer.

The chain employs TRBV5-4 and TRBJ2-7; D may be TRBD1 (5 bases). The CDR3 loop spans 13 amino acids. Germline V lookup: CDR1 SGHNT, CDR2 YYREEE (reference sequence). Deletions cut 3 bases from V and 7 bases from J, with 14 bases between. The DNA of the CDR3 is TGTGCCAGCAGCTGGGGCCTAGGCCGGGAGCAGTACTTC. Protein: CASSWGLGREQYF.

This chain links TRBV18 with TRBJ2-5; D uncertain. The CDR3 contains 13 residues. V shed 0 bases and J shed 9 bases, with 11 bases lying between them. The germline CDR1 and CDR2 sequences are KGHSH and LQKENI. DNA for the CDR3: TGTGCCAGCTCACCACCGTTGGCTTTGGCCCAGTACTTC. Its protein is CASSPPLALAQYF.

This rearrangement joins TRBV19 to TRBJ1-2, with 8 bases matching TRBD1. The CDR3 loop spans 12 amino acids. V gave up 5 bases and J gave up 4 bases; unmatched junction bases: 0. Looked up from germline, CDR1 is LNHDA and CDR2 is SQIVND (reference sequence). The CDR3 sequence: CASSDRGYGYTF. CDR3 DNA sequence: TGTGCCAGTAGTGACAGGGGCTATGGCTACACCTTC.

The chain carries TRBV5-1 and TRBJ1-4; a weak D match, TRBD1 (5 bases). The V end lost 4 bases, the J end lost 8 bases, and 15 bases lay between the germline ends. This CDR3 is built from 14 residues. Germline V gene lookup returns CDR1 SGHRS and CDR2 YFSETQ. The CDR3 DNA sequence: TGCGCCAGCAGCCTGCAAGGACAAGAGGAAAAACTGTTTTTT. It translates to CASSLQGQEEKLFF.

V gene TRBV19 combines with J gene TRBJ1-5, with D unresolved. The CDR3 covers 13 residues. Germline CDR1 and CDR2: LNHDA and SQIVND (reference sequence). The germline V and J ends were trimmed by 5 bases and 6 bases, with 11 bases remaining between them. CDR3 DNA sequence: TGTGCCAGTAGTTCCCAGCATTTTCAGCCCCAGCATTTT. It encodes CASSSQHFQPQHF.

V usage is TRBV18 and J usage is TRBJ2-3; D possibly corresponds to TRBD2 (5 bases). The CDR3 extends over 13 amino acids. The germline V gene has CDR1 KGHSH and CDR2 LQKENI. V was cut by 4 bases and J by 2 bases, with 7 bases left in between. The CDR3 nucleotides are TGTGCCAGCTCACGGACTCTCACAGATACGCAGTATTTT. Amino acid sequence: CASSRTLTDTQYF.

The count of this clone is one. The rearrangement joins TRBV5-8 to TRBJ2-7; TRBD1 or TRBD2 may be the D gene (5 bases each). CDR1 and CDR2 (germline): SGHTS, YDEGEE. V gave up 2 bases and J gave up 9 bases, with 12 bases separating them. The CDR3 is 12 amino acids. The DNA for the CDR3 is TGTGCCAGCAGCTTTTTACCGGGACGGCAGTACTTC. This translates into CASSFLPGRQYF.

This CDR3 reads CASSTEHGGVLRYTEAFF. CDR3 coding DNA: TGTGCCAGTAGTACCGAACACGGGGGCGTACTAAGATACACTGAAGCTTTCTTT. The J gene is TRBJ1-1, the V gene TRBV19, with D maybe TRBD1 (6 bases). Between the trimmed V and J ends, which lost 4 bases and 3 bases, there was a span of 24 bases. The germline CDR1 and CDR2 sequences are LNHDA and SQIVND (reference sequence). CDR3 size: 18 residues.

This chain uses TRBV2 with TRBJ1-1; TRBD1 might be the D (6 bases). With 6 bases removed from V and 9 bases from J, the gap between germline ends came to 14 bases. The CDR3 spans 12 residues. The germline CDR1 and CDR2 sequences are SNHLY and FYNNEI. The CDR3 DNA follows: TGTGCCAGCAGGGGAATCGGACAGAAAGCTTTCTTT. Translating gives CASRGIGQKAFF.

The rearrangement links TRBV4-1 to TRBJ2-1; 8 positions match TRBD2. The CDR3 is made up of 16 amino acids. V lost 4 bases and J lost 2; bases outside the gene matches: 7. Looked up from germline, CDR1 is MGHRA and CDR2 is YSYEKL. CDR3 nucleotides: TGCGCCAGCAGCCGGGGAAGCGGGAGTACCTACAATGAGCAGTTCTTC. Its protein product is CASSRGSGSTYNEQFF.

This clone was seen only once. This rearrangement joins TRBV27 to TRBJ2-7, with TRBD1 identical over 7 bases. Trimming removed 8 bases from V and 0 bases from J; junction bases left unmatched: 10. Per germline, CDR1 MNHEY and CDR2 SMNVEV (reference sequence). There are 15 residues in the CDR3. The DNA for the CDR3 is TGTGCCAGCCGCCGCACGACAGGGTCCTCCTACGAGCAGTACTTC. Protein: CASRRTTGSSYEQYF.

V gene TRBV9 combines with J gene TRBJ2-5; 7 nucleotides align to TRBD1. Germline V gene lookup returns CDR1 SGDLS and CDR2 YYNGEE. This CDR3 contains 14 residues. V shed 4 bases and J 2 bases; nucleotides not matched to a gene: 5. The chain's CDR3 is CASSKGQIQETQYF. Here the CDR3 DNA reads TGTGCCAGCAGCAAGGGACAGATACAAGAGACCCAGTACTTC.